The T cell receptor beta chain under discussion was sequenced for a study of esophageal squamous cell carcinoma under preoperative chemotherapy listed by TCRdb under 2018. Turning to the overall study: TCR repertoires were profiled in both peripheral blood T cells and tumor-infiltrating lymphocytes. The effects of paclitaxel-nedaplatin chemotherapy on T-cell receptor repertoires in patients with esophageal squamous cell carcinoma were assessed. The cohort comprised 4 or 5 patients with primary esophageal squamous cell carcinoma. Repertoires from samples obtained before paclitaxel-nedaplatin therapy were compared with repertoires from samples obtained after paclitaxel-nedaplatin therapy.

As to this clonotype: Its antigen is currently not known. Base qualities are missing; no much larger clone stands one base away.

The CDR3 numbers 14 residues from cysteine through phenylalanine. Of all the DNA, just the CDR3 is kept, 42 bases in frame from base 1. Receptor libraries were prepared by PCR. The listed sequencing device is HiSeq X Ten. High-throughput sequencing was used to characterize the TCR repertoires. TCRdb reprocessed the public reads (quality trimming at Q25 with fastp, clone calling with MiXCR) and kept in-frame beta chains. Every CDR3 protein is listed once, alongside the most common genes and DNA of its rows. This sample lists about 30,000 distinct CDR3 sequences; roughly 50% were detected once. The ten largest clones capture approximately 12% of the sample. The time point label on this specimen signifies: before preoperative PTX-NDP chemotherapy. Patients received paclitaxel-nedaplatin as preoperative chemotherapy before surgery. The research as a whole found: Paclitaxel-nedaplatin therapy caused immediate and substantial changes in clonotype frequency, and abundant clones were more likely to contract than to amplify. TCR diversity increased significantly in peripheral T cells after chemotherapy, but not in tumor-infiltrating lymphocytes. Only four or five patients with esophageal squamous cell carcinoma were analyzed, making for a small cohort. Rather than arising solely from local clonal changes, post-treatment tumor-infiltrating lymphocytes appeared to come partly from peripheral T cells that migrated into the tumor.

The sample here was taken from a patient given preoperative chemotherapy. The source of this sequence is a human donor with esophageal squamous cell carcinoma. The donor label of this sample is uncertain. The rearrangement joined TRBV12-3 or TRBV12-4 to TRBJ2-5, with a tentative D gene TRBD2 over 6 matching bases. For the CDR3, the sequence is CACTGGGAQETQYF. Read as DNA, the sequence is TGTGCGTGTACCGGCGGCGGGGCCCAAGAGACCCAGTACTTC.